These 12 T cell receptor beta chains came from one sample sequenced in a study of tissue T cells after allogeneic stem cell transplantation. Libraries were prepared by immunoSEQ multiplex PCR; TCRdb keeps only in-frame clonotypes and omits some of them. Of about 3,300 clones in the sample, 70% were seen once. Sample: tissue from the right colon, taken at autopsy. These receptors all stem from a male donor aged 60 or older with lung cancer.

The chain employs TRBV19 and TRBJ1-1, with D possibly TRBD1 on 5 matching bases. V lost 6 bases to trimming and J lost 0 bases, with 17 bases between them. The CDR3 totals 16 residues. Germline values: CDR1 LNHDA, CDR2 SQIVND (reference sequence). The CDR3 here is CASRLLGDFMNTEAFF. CDR3 coding DNA: TGTGCCAGTAGACTCCTGGGGGATTTCATGAACACTGAAGCTTTCTTT.

J is TRBJ1-2 and V is TRBV29-1; possibly TRBD1 for D (5 bases). Trimming removed 4 bases from V and 7 bases from J, with 13 bases in between. Per germline, CDR1 SQVTM and CDR2 ANQGSEA. The CDR3 runs 12 residues. CDR3 sequence: CSVGDGGFGYTF. Written as DNA, the CDR3 is TGCAGCGTTGGTGACGGGGGTTTTGGCTACACCTTC.

The chain combines TRBV2 with TRBJ2-7; TRBD1 matches at 10 bases. CDR3 length: 15 amino acids. Trimming at V came to 4 bases and at J to 5 bases, leaving 8 bases not matched to a gene. Per the germline V gene, CDR1 is SNHLY and CDR2 is FYNNEI. This CDR3 is CASSVTGQGDHEQYF. CDR3 DNA sequence: TGTGCCAGCAGTGTGACCGGACAGGGGGACCACGAGCAGTACTTC.

The rearrangement links TRBV9 to TRBJ2-3, with D maybe TRBD2 (5 bases). The germline V and J ends were trimmed by 3 bases and 1 base, with 9 bases remaining between them. Germline V gene lookup returns CDR1 SGDLS and CDR2 YYNGEE. The CDR3 contains 14 residues. The CDR3 nucleotides are TGTGCCAGCAGCGCGAGAGGGCGCACAGATACGCAGTATTTT. It yields the protein CASSARGRTDTQYF.

The chain is built from TRBV6-1 and TRBJ2-7; 7 bases agree with TRBD2. CDR1 is MNHNS and CDR2 is SASEGT in the germline V gene. The V segment lost 1 base and the J segment 1 base; nucleotides outside the gene matches: 1. The CDR3 contains 14 residues. CDR3 region: CASSEGRGSYEQYF. CDR3 coding DNA: TGTGCCAGCAGTGAAGGGCGGGGGTCCTACGAGCAGTACTTC.

The gene calls are TRBV9 and TRBJ2-1; 8 positions match TRBD2. Germline V CDR1 and CDR2: SGDLS, YYNGEE. The CDR3 runs to 15 residues. The ends lost 3 bases at V and 1 base at J; junction bases unmatched: 3. The CDR3 loop is CASSAGLESYNEQFF. The CDR3 DNA is TGTGCCAGCAGCGCGGGACTAGAGTCCTACAATGAGCAGTTCTTC.

By its share, this clone is large. The chain employs TRBV4-1 and TRBJ2-2, with 9 bases aligning to TRBD1. Germline V gene lookup returns CDR1 MGHRA and CDR2 YSYEKL. V was clipped by 5 bases and J by 2 bases; unmatched bases: 9. The CDR3 is 17 amino acids. This CDR3 reads CASSGTGSTTNTGELFF. The DNA for the CDR3 is TGCGCCAGCAGCGGGACAGGGTCCACCACCAACACCGGGGAGCTGTTTTTT.

The CDR3 region is CASSGTGDNSPLHF. In DNA, the CDR3 is TGCGCCAGCAGTGGGACAGGAGATAATTCACCCCTCCACTTT. The V call is TRBV23-1, the J call TRBJ1-6; 8 nucleotides agree with TRBD1. TRBV23-1 is reported as an ORF; its role is uncertain. V dropped 5 bases and J dropped 5; count of bases not matched to a gene: 2. This CDR3 region has 14 residues.

This chain uses TRBV6-5 with TRBJ2-1; a weak D match, TRBD2 (5 bases). CDR3 size: 15 residues. With 6 bases removed from V and 7 bases from J, the gap between germline ends came to 19 bases. Germline V gene lookup returns CDR1 MNHEY and CDR2 SVGAGI. The CDR3 sequence is CASSPAARPGNEQFF. The DNA for the CDR3 is TGTGCCAGCAGCCCAGCGGCCAGACCGGGGAATGAGCAGTTCTTC.

The CDR3 protein is CASSYGTLGYGYTF. The DNA for the CDR3 is TGTGCCAGCAGCTACGGGACGCTAGGCTATGGCTACACCTTC. The gene calls are TRBV7-2 and TRBJ1-2, with D perhaps TRBD1 (5 bases). Germline V lookup: CDR1 SGHTA, CDR2 FQGNSA. V was clipped by 4 bases and J by 4 bases, with 13 bases between them. This CDR3 comprises 14 residues.

The J gene is TRBJ2-7, the V gene TRBV6-6; 8 bases line up with TRBD2. Germline V CDR1 and CDR2: MNHNY, SVGAGI (reference sequence). With V trimmed by 3 bases and J by 2 bases, 9 bases remained unmatched. There are 16 residues in the CDR3. Written as DNA, the CDR3 is TGTGCCAGCAGTTATGCGGTAGCGGGGACGACCTACGAGCAGTACTTC. Amino acid sequence: CASSYAVAGTTYEQYF.

This sequence joins TRBV7-6 and TRBJ2-1; possible D gene TRBD2, 5 bases. V was cut by 1 base and J by 7 bases, with 20 bases left in between. This CDR3 is 17 amino acids long. Germline assignment: CDR1 SGHVS and CDR2 FNYEAQ. The CDR3 here is CASSLVHRAPSGNEQFF. Written as DNA, the CDR3 is TGTGCCAGCAGCTTAGTTCATAGGGCCCCTTCGGGGAATGAGCAGTTCTTC.